This T cell receptor (beta chain) was captured in a study of technical replicates of blood from a few donors. Sequenced by immunoSEQ multiplex PCR; TCRdb stores in-frame clones only, minus some. The repertoire holds 65,000 to 95,000 clones, just over 90% seen once, with 0.2% to 0.3% in the top ten. The table lists this clone with a count of one. This TCR derives from a human donor in good health. The material sequenced was T cells isolated from PBMCs.

Here the CDR3 reads CASSGGQGNQPQHF. CDR3 DNA: TGCGCCAGCAGCGGGGGACAGGGCAATCAGCCCCAGCATTTT. This rearrangement joins TRBV10-1 to TRBJ1-5; 8 bases are a match to TRBD1. Germline trimming cut 6 bases from V and 2 bases from J; bases unmatched to any gene: 3. CDR1 and CDR2 from the germline V gene are WNHNN and SYGVQD (reference sequence). The CDR3 has 14 amino acids.